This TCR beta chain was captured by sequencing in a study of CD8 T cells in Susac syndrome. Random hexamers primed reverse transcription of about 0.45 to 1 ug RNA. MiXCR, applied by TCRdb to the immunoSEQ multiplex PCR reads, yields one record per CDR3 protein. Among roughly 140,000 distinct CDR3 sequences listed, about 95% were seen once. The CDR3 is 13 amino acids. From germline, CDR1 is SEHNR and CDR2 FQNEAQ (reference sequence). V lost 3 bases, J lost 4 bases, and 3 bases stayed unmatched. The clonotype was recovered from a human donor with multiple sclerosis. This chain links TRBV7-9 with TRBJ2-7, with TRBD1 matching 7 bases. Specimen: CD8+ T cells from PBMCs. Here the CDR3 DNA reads TGTGCCAGCAGCTTGGGGGACAGTTACGAGCAGTACGTC. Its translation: CASSLGDSYEQYV.